This paragraph reports one T cell receptor (beta chain). The antigen remains unidentified. The Oncomine TCR Beta short-read assay was what sequenced the DNA obtained from cultured CD4+ T cells. Using its own MiXCR run on the PCR reads, TCRdb lists one record per CDR3 protein. Counted here are around 10,000 distinct CDR3 sequences, approximately 60% occurring once; the ten biggest clones make up around 31%. Treatment reported: approximately 11-day PBMC culture with coronavirus spike peptide pools or control peptides (ViraFEST assay). Negative selection separated CD4+ T cells from approximately nine-day cultures. The sample belongs to a study of vaccination and CD4 T cells after COVID-19. Per the germline V gene, CDR1 is MNHEY and CDR2 is SMNVEV (reference sequence). V was clipped by 1 base and J by 5 bases, with 6 bases between them. There are 13 residues in the CDR3.

V and J are TRBV27 and TRBJ2-1, with D unresolved. The receptor was isolated from a human donor who had recovered from COVID-19. The sequenced sample was CD4+ T cells from blood, cultured in vitro. The DNA of the CDR3 is TGTGCCAGCAGTTTATTCCGAGACAATGAGCAGTTCTTC. Translated, it gives CASSLFRDNEQFF.